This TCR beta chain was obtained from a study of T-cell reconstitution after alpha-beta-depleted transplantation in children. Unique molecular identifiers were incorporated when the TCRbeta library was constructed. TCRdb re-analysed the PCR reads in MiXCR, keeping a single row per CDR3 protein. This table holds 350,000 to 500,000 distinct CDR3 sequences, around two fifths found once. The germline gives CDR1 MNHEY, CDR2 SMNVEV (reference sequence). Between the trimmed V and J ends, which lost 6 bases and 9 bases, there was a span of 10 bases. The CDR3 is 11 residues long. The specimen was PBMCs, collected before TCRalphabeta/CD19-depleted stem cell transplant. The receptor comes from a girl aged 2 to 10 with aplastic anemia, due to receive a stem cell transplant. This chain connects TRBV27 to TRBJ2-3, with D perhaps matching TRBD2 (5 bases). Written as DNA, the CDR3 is TGTGCCAGCAGCGGGGATGGAACGCAGTATTTT. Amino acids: CASSGDGTQYF.